Shown below are 18 T cell receptor beta chains from a single sample sequenced in a study of shared clonotypes between healthy human individuals. Generated by immunoSEQ multiplex PCR, the TCRdb table keeps only in-frame clones and is missing some. The top ten hold approximately 0.4% of the sample, which has approximately 2,000,000 clones, under 95% seen once. Sequencing was carried out using naive CD4+ T cells from PBMCs. Subset here: CD45RA+ positively selected. All receptors derive from a man aged 18 to 29 in good health. Some clones in this sample may be carry-over from other donors' samples.

The chain recombines TRBV27 with TRBJ2-1; the match to TRBD2 covers 11 bases. With 5 bases clipped from V and 0 bases from J, the junction kept 6 bases outside the gene matches. The CDR3 length is 17 residues. The V gene's germline CDR1 is MNHEY and CDR2 SMNVEV (reference sequence). The CDR3 spells CASSAPSGRSSYNEQFF. The CDR3 DNA reads as TGTGCCAGCAGTGCCCCTAGCGGGAGGAGCTCCTACAATGAGCAGTTCTTC.

The V gene is TRBV11-2, the J gene TRBJ2-2; D is uncertain. Trimming pared 3 bases from V and 0 bases from J, leaving 11 bases between. The CDR3 spans 16 residues. Germline CDR1 SGHAT, CDR2 FQNNGV. CDR3 in amino acids: CASSFTTSANTGELFF. The CDR3 nucleotides are TGTGCCAGCAGCTTCACAACGTCTGCGAACACCGGGGAGCTGTTTTTT.

The V gene is TRBV18, the J gene TRBJ2-2, with D perhaps given as TRBD1 or TRBD2 (5 bases each). The CDR3 is made up of 17 amino acids. V lost 6 bases and J 2 bases, leaving 19 bases between the germline ends. CDR1 KGHSH and CDR2 LQKENI come from the germline V gene. The CDR3 reads CASSPERGRVNTGELFF. CDR3 bases: TGTGCCAGCTCGCCAGAGAGGGGAAGGGTTAACACCGGGGAGCTGTTTTTT.

Of note for this clone: The junction departs from germline at one end; a sequencing error may be responsible. V usage is TRBV5-1 and J usage is TRBJ2-4; D is unclear. The CDR3 sequence is 17 residues long. Germline assignment: CDR1 SGHRS and CDR2 YFSETQ. The CDR3 loop reads CASSLDPPEPNGNIQYF. CDR3 in DNA: TGCGCCAGCAGTTTGGACCCCCCGGAACCCAACGGAAACATTCAGTACTTC. The complete variable domain, with remaining parts taken from reference TRBV5-1 and TRBJ2-4, reads KAGVTQTPRYLIKTRGQQVTLSCSPISGHRSVSWYQQTPGQGLQFLFEYFSETQRNKGNFPGRFSGRQFSNSRSEMNVSTLELGDSALYLCASSLDPPEPNGNIQYFGAGTRLSVL.

The CDR3 protein is CASSSYSGRGGAQFF. The DNA for the CDR3 is TGTGCCAGCAGCTCCTATAGCGGGAGAGGGGGCGCGCAGTTCTTC. The V and J genes are TRBV7-9 and TRBJ2-1, with 9 bases fitting TRBD2. The CDR3 length is 15 residues. V trimming: 4 bases; J trimming: 12 bases; junction bases outside the gene matches: 13. Germline lookup yields CDR1 SEHNR and CDR2 FQNEAQ (reference sequence).

Only a few counts were recorded for this clone. Different DNA sequences within this sample yield the same CDR3. The rearrangement links TRBV29-1 to TRBJ1-1; 7 positions match TRBD1. After removal of 7 bases from V and 7 bases from J, the junction contained 3 bases not matched to a gene. The CDR3 has 10 amino acids. CDR1 SQVTM and CDR2 ANQGSEA come from the germline V gene. The CDR3 reads CSAGTVEAFF. DNA for the CDR3: TGCAGCGCTGGGACAGTTGAAGCTTTCTTT.

The rearrangement uses TRBV7-3 and TRBJ2-1; 12 bases line up with TRBD2. Germline values: CDR1 SGHTA, CDR2 FQGTGA. The CDR3 contains 14 residues. V lost 5 bases, J lost 5 bases, and 1 base stayed unmatched. CDR3 amino acids: CASSRTSGDNEQFF. In DNA, the CDR3 is TGTGCCAGCAGCCGGACTAGCGGGGACAATGAGCAGTTCTTC.

A word on this clone: The sample carries other DNA sequences with the same CDR3. This chain uses TRBV28 with TRBJ1-5; D remains unclear. Germline V gene lookup returns CDR1 MDHEN and CDR2 SYDVKM. The CDR3 extends over 12 amino acids. The V end lost 1 base, the J end lost 5 bases, and 3 bases lay between the germline ends. CDR3 protein: CASSLSDQPQHF. Here the CDR3 DNA reads TGTGCCAGCAGTTTATCCGATCAGCCCCAGCATTTT.

The CDR3 here is CASSLVGTTDTQYF. The CDR3 DNA reads TGTGCCAGCAGTTTAGTGGGAACCACAGATACGCAGTATTTT. The rearrangement uses TRBV27 and TRBJ2-3; unclear D gene. Germline CDR1 MNHEY, CDR2 SMNVEV (reference sequence). This CDR3 comprises 14 residues. The germline V and J ends were trimmed by 2 bases and 2 bases, with 8 bases remaining between them.

This sequence joins TRBV5-1 and TRBJ1-1; 8 nucleotides align to TRBD1. Germline V gene data show CDR1 as SGHRS and CDR2 as YFSETQ. The length of the CDR3 is 15 residues. Trimming at V came to 4 bases and at J to 6 bases, leaving 11 bases not matched to a gene. The CDR3 DNA reads as TGCGCCAGCAGCGGCCCCGGACAGGGTCACCCTGAAGCTTTCTTT. Protein product: CASSGPGQGHPEAFF.

This sequence joins TRBV6-1 and TRBJ1-4; TRBD1 might be the D (5 bases). V gave up 8 bases and J gave up 8 bases, with 12 bases separating them. Germline CDR1 and CDR2: MNHNS and SASEGT. CDR3 length: 12 amino acids. CDR3 coding DNA: TGTGCCAGCGGGGGGGTGTTAGAAAAACTGTTTTTT. Its translation is CASGGVLEKLFF.

V is TRBV27 and J is TRBJ1-1, with a weak D call TRBD1 (5 bases). CDR3 length equals 14 residues. Germline V gives CDR1 MNHEY, CDR2 SMNVEV (reference sequence). Between the trimmed V and J ends, which lost 2 bases and 3 bases, there was a span of 10 bases. The CDR3, as DNA: TGTGCCAGCAGTTTAGAGCAGGGCTACACTGAAGCTTTCTTT. It yields the protein CASSLEQGYTEAFF.

The chain has TRBV7-8 and TRBJ1-1; tentatively, D is TRBD1 (5 bases). Trimming took 6 bases from V and 8 from J, leaving 13 bases between them. Germline V gives CDR1 SGHVS, CDR2 FQNEAQ. This CDR3 has 12 amino acids. CDR3 DNA sequence: TGTGCCAGCAGTCCCTCGGGGGGGGAAGCTTTCTTT. This translates into CASSPSGGEAFF.

V usage is TRBV10-2 and J usage is TRBJ1-1; no definite D call. The germline V and J ends were trimmed by 4 bases and 1 base, with 7 bases remaining between them. The CDR3 length is 13 residues. Per germline, CDR1 WSHSY and CDR2 SAAADI. The CDR3 DNA is TGCGCCAGCAGTGCGACTGCGAACACTGAAGCTTTCTTT. Translation: CASSATANTEAFF.

The chain uses TRBV21-1 and TRBJ2-7. TRBV21-1 is labeled a pseudogene. This CDR3 has 19 residues. In nucleotides, the CDR3 is TGTGCCAGCAGCAAATGTAAAGGGGGTGAGCCTAGCGTGTCCTACGAGCAGTACTTC. Its translation: CASSKCKGGEPSVSYEQYF.

V is TRBV5-1 and J is TRBJ2-5; D gene uncertain. This CDR3 has 15 amino acids. Trimming took off 4 bases at V and 1 base at J, with 14 bases between the two ends. Germline V gene data show CDR1 as SGHRS and CDR2 as YFSETQ. CDR3 coding DNA: TGCGCCAGCAGCCCGGCGGTCGGGCTCCAAGAGACCCAGTACTTC. It specifies CASSPAVGLQETQYF.

The chain is built from TRBV7-2 and TRBJ1-4; tentative D call: TRBD1 (5 bases). The CDR3 has 16 residues. V lost 2 bases and J lost 0, with 10 bases in between. In germline, CDR1 is SGHTA, CDR2 FQGNSA. Here the CDR3 reads CASSLQGPATNEKLFF. The CDR3, as DNA: TGTGCCAGCAGCTTACAGGGACCTGCAACTAATGAAAAACTGTTTTTT.

The chain uses TRBV18 and TRBJ2-5, with 8 bases aligning to TRBD1. The V and J ends lost 1 base and 5 bases, in that order; junction bases with no gene match: 3. CDR1 is KGHSH, CDR2 LQKENI, per germline. CDR3 size: 14 residues. The CDR3 spells CASSPLRTGETQYF. DNA for the CDR3: TGTGCCAGCTCACCACTCCGGACAGGGGAGACCCAGTACTTC. The entire variable domain, with the rest obtained from reference TRBV18 and TRBJ2-5, is as follows: NAGVMQNPRHLVRRRGQEARLRCSPMKGHSHVYWYRQLPEEGLKFMVYLQKENIIDESGMPKERFSAEFPKEGPSILRIQQVVRGDSAAYFCASSPLRTGETQYFGPGTRLLVL.